The 8 T cell receptor beta chains below were found in one sample sequenced in a study of cytomegalovirus exposure and HLA in healthy donors. Clones were sequenced by immunoSEQ multiplex PCR, and TCRdb holds only the in-frame ones, with some missing. The repertoire holds 150,000 to 250,000 clones, with 84% as singletons. Sequencing input: PBMCs. All receptors come from a woman aged 30 to 39 in good health and CMV-seropositive.

The rearrangement joins TRBV2 to TRBJ2-3; D is unclear. The CDR3 has 15 amino acids. Trimming pared 1 base from V and 0 bases from J, leaving 8 bases between. The germline gives CDR1 SNHLY, CDR2 FYNNEI. CDR3 DNA sequence: TGTGCCAGCAGTGAAGAAGCGCCCAGCACAGATACGCAGTATTTT. Translation: CASSEEAPSTDTQYF.

This chain joins TRBV5-4 and TRBJ1-2; 8 bases are shared with TRBD1. V dropped 4 bases and J dropped 4; count of bases not matched to a gene: 9. The CDR3 is 15 residues long. CDR1 is SGHNT and CDR2 is YYREEE in the germline V gene (reference sequence). CDR3 sequence: CASSPGQGGGYGYTF. CDR3 nucleotide sequence: TGTGCCAGCAGCCCTGGACAGGGAGGGGGCTATGGCTACACCTTC.

This rearrangement joins TRBV30 to TRBJ1-2; D might be TRBD1 (6 bases). V lost 5 bases, J lost 4 bases, and 17 bases lay in between. The germline V gene has CDR1 GTSNPN and CDR2 SVGIG (reference sequence). The CDR3 runs to 14 residues. In DNA form, the CDR3 reads TGTGCCTGGGGCCCCGGGGGGCTCAGCTATGGCTACACCTTC. Translating gives CAWGPGGLSYGYTF.

The V call is TRBV19, the J call TRBJ2-2; TRBD1 agrees at 7 bases. With V trimmed by 5 bases and J by 8 bases, 11 bases remained unmatched. The CDR3 sequence is 15 residues long. Germline assignment: CDR1 LNHDA and CDR2 SQIVND (reference sequence). CDR3 in amino acids: CASSHTGTVRGELFF. For the CDR3, the DNA is TGTGCCAGTAGTCACACCGGGACAGTAAGGGGGGAGCTGTTTTTT. The variable domain in full, completed from reference TRBV19 and TRBJ2-2, reads DGGITQSPKYLFRKEGQNVTLSCEQNLNHDAMYWYRQDPGQGLRLIYYSQIVNDFQKGDIAEGYSVSREKKESFPLTVTSAQKNPTAFYLCASSHTGTVRGELFFGEGSRLTVL.

This chain uses TRBV29-1 with TRBJ1-2, with D perhaps matching TRBD1 (6 bases). Trimming took 1 base from V and 4 from J, leaving 19 bases between them. CDR3 length equals 16 residues. The germline gives CDR1 SQVTM, CDR2 ANQGSEA. CDR3 DNA: TGCAGCGTTGAAGTTCTCGTGGACAGAAAATTCTATGGCTACACCTTC. It yields the protein CSVEVLVDRKFYGYTF.

The rearrangement joins TRBV5-5 to TRBJ2-1; 11 bases are a match to TRBD2. Trimming cost V 0 bases and J 9 bases; bases outside gene matches: 5. This CDR3 comprises 15 residues. Germline lookup yields CDR1 SGHKS and CDR2 YYEKEE (reference sequence). The CDR3 is CASSLVLAGVGEQFF. Written as DNA, the CDR3 is TGTGCCAGCAGCTTGGTACTAGCGGGAGTAGGTGAGCAGTTCTTC.

This rearrangement joins TRBV2 to TRBJ2-1; 7 nucleotides line up with TRBD1. V dropped 6 bases and J dropped 8; count of bases not matched to a gene: 13. Germline values: CDR1 SNHLY, CDR2 FYNNEI. The CDR3 runs 15 residues. This chain's CDR3 is CASRMGQGVFYEQFF. CDR3 nucleotide sequence: TGTGCCAGCAGGATGGGGCAGGGGGTTTTTTATGAGCAGTTCTTC.

Regarding this clone: Other DNA variants within this sample encode the same CDR3. This sequence joins TRBV7-9 and TRBJ2-7; 10 bases line up with TRBD1. Germline V gene sequence: CDR1 SEHNR, CDR2 FQNEAQ (reference sequence). This CDR3 is 13 amino acids long. The junction had 6 bases not matched to a gene; V was cut back by 11 bases and J by 2 bases. Written as DNA, the CDR3 is TGTGCCTCGACAGGGGGCCCTACCTACGAGCAGTACTTC. This translates into CASTGGPTYEQYF.